The text below deals with one TCR beta chain. The antigen is not known. Its ends do not fully match the called genes, so a read error is possible. CDR3 size: 12 residues. Germline V gives CDR1 SGHKS, CDR2 YYEKEE (reference sequence). The record originates from a study of blood T cells in healthy people across ages. General study results and limits: There was a strong correlation between TCR beta diversity and naive T cell percentage.

A second 7 to 11 cycle PCR used barcoded and J-beta primers. Using its own MiXCR run on the 5' RACE reads, TCRdb lists one record per CDR3 protein. Of some 940,000 distinct CDR3 sequences detected, just under 30% appear once; the ten largest clones hold about 10%. This sample was shared with a second study, whose subject was T cells of mothers and their children. As reported in that work: About six children, together with their three healthy Caucasian mothers, made up the donors. Sequencing returned over 10 million TCR beta CDR3 reads per mother and roughly 3 million per child. None of the identified T cell clones proved to be persistent microchimeric clones.

Sequencing input: blood. This clonotype was sampled from a woman aged 40 to 50 in good health. The chain carries TRBV5-5 and TRBJ2-4; D uncertain. The end of the DNA aligns better with TRBJ2-7, so the J call may be wrong. The CDR3 DNA reads TGTGTCAGCAGCTTGACGGAGTACGAGCAGTACTTC. This codes for CVSSLTEYEQYF.